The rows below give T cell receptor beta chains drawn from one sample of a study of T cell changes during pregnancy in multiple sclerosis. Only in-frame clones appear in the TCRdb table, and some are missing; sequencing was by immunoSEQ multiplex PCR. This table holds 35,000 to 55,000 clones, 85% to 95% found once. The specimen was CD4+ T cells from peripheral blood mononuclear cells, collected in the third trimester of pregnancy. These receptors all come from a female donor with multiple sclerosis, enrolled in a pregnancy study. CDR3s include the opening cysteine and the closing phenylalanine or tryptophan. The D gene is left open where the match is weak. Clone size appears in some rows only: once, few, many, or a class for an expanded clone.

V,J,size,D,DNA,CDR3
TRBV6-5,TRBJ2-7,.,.,TGTGCCAGCAGTTCCCTTGGGGCCGGGTCCTACGAGCAGTACTTC,CASSSLGAGSYEQYF
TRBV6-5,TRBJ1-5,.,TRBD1,TGTGCCAGCAGGTCGACAGACAGGGTCAATCAGCCCCAGCATTTT,CASRSTDRVNQPQHF
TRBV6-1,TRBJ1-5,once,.,TGTGCCAGCCACATAAATGGCAATCAGCCCCAGCATTTT,CASHINGNQPQHF
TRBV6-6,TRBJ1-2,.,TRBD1,TGTGCCAGCCGAAACGACAGGGCGAGGATATATGGCTACACCTTC,CASRNDRARIYGYTF
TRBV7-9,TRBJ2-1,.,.,TGTGCCAGCAGCTTAGCTCATCGAACGGATGAGCAGTTCTTC,CASSLAHRTDEQFF
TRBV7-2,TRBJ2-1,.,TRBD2,TGTGCCAGCAGCTTAGCTGGACTAGCGGGAGAGCAGTTCTTC,CASSLAGLAGEQFF
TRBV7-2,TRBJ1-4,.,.,TGTGCCAGCAGCTTAGTTGAGTTCCCAGGTTATGAAAAACTGTTTTTT,CASSLVEFPGYEKLFF
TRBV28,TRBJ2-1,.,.,TGTGCCAGCAGTTTATGGATTGGGAGCACCTACAATGAGCAGTTCTTC,CASSLWIGSTYNEQFF
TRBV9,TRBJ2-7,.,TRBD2,TGTGCCAGCAGCGTCGAACTAGCGAGCGAGCAGTACTTC,CASSVELASEQYF
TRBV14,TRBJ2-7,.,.,TGTGCCAGCAGCCAAGCGGACTGGTTCGACGAGCAGTACTTC,CASSQADWFDEQYF
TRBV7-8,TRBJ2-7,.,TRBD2,TGTGCCAGCAGCCGTATTGGACTAGCGGGAGCTCGCTCCTACGAGCAGTACTTC,CASSRIGLAGARSYEQYF
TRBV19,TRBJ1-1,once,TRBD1,TGTGCCAGTAGCACAGGGGGGGTCGGCACTGAAGCTTTCTTT,CASSTGGVGTEAFF
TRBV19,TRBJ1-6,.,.,TGTGCCAGTAGTTACGCAGGGGACAATTCACCCCTCCACTTT,CASSYAGDNSPLHF